This TCR beta chain was sequenced in a study of long-term antiretroviral therapy in people with HIV. This clone was seen once. The CDR3 is made up of 15 amino acids. Unmatched junction bases numbered 11, after V lost 7 bases and J lost 5 bases. The germline CDR1 and CDR2 sequences are MNHEY and SMNVEV (reference sequence). The authors ran the immunoSEQ assay, v3.0, at survey level. Sequencing aimed to cover about 35,000-55,000 T-cell genomes per sample. The assay was immunoSEQ multiplex PCR, and TCRdb's table has in-frame clones only and misses some. The sample carries some 12,000 clones, more than 80% recorded once.

The J gene is TRBJ2-7, the V gene TRBV27; TRBD1 matches 10 bases. The sample consisted of unsorted PBMCs, taken 3.4 years after starting antiretroviral therapy. This TCR came from a middle-aged man with HIV. CDR3 coding DNA: TGTGCCAGCACCCGAAGGGGACAGGGGATCCACGAGCAGTACTTC. As protein: CASTRRGQGIHEQYF.